This TCR beta chain came from a study of shared clonotypes between healthy human individuals. As for the study in general: Per donor, three plates held CD4 naive cells, three held CD4 memory, two held CD8 naive and one held CD8 memory. Overall study results and limits: Some naive CD4 clonotypes, around 5%, turned up in common across several donors.

The trim removed 2 bases at V and 4 bases at J, leaving 5 bases unmatched. The CDR3 is 14 residues long. In germline, CDR1 is ENHRY, CDR2 SYGVKD. Researchers ran the assay at a deep level. Method: immunoSEQ multiplex PCR; TCRdb's copy keeps in-frame clones and lacks some. This sample yields about 800,000 clones, of which about 96% are seen a single time; approximately 0.2% belongs to the top ten. Remarks on this clone: Its cognate antigen is unknown.

It was CD45RO-negative cells, positively selected for CCR7, that made up naive CD8 cells, with terminally differentiated effector memory CD45RA+ cells excluded. The sequenced sample consisted of naive CD8+ T cells sorted from blood. V is TRBV10-3 and J is TRBJ2-7; 7 bases fit TRBD2. This sequence was found in a man aged 30-40 years in good health. CDR3 bases: TGTGCCATCAGTGAGCTAGCGGCGCCTTACGAGCAGTACTTC. This sequence encodes CAISELAAPYEQYF.